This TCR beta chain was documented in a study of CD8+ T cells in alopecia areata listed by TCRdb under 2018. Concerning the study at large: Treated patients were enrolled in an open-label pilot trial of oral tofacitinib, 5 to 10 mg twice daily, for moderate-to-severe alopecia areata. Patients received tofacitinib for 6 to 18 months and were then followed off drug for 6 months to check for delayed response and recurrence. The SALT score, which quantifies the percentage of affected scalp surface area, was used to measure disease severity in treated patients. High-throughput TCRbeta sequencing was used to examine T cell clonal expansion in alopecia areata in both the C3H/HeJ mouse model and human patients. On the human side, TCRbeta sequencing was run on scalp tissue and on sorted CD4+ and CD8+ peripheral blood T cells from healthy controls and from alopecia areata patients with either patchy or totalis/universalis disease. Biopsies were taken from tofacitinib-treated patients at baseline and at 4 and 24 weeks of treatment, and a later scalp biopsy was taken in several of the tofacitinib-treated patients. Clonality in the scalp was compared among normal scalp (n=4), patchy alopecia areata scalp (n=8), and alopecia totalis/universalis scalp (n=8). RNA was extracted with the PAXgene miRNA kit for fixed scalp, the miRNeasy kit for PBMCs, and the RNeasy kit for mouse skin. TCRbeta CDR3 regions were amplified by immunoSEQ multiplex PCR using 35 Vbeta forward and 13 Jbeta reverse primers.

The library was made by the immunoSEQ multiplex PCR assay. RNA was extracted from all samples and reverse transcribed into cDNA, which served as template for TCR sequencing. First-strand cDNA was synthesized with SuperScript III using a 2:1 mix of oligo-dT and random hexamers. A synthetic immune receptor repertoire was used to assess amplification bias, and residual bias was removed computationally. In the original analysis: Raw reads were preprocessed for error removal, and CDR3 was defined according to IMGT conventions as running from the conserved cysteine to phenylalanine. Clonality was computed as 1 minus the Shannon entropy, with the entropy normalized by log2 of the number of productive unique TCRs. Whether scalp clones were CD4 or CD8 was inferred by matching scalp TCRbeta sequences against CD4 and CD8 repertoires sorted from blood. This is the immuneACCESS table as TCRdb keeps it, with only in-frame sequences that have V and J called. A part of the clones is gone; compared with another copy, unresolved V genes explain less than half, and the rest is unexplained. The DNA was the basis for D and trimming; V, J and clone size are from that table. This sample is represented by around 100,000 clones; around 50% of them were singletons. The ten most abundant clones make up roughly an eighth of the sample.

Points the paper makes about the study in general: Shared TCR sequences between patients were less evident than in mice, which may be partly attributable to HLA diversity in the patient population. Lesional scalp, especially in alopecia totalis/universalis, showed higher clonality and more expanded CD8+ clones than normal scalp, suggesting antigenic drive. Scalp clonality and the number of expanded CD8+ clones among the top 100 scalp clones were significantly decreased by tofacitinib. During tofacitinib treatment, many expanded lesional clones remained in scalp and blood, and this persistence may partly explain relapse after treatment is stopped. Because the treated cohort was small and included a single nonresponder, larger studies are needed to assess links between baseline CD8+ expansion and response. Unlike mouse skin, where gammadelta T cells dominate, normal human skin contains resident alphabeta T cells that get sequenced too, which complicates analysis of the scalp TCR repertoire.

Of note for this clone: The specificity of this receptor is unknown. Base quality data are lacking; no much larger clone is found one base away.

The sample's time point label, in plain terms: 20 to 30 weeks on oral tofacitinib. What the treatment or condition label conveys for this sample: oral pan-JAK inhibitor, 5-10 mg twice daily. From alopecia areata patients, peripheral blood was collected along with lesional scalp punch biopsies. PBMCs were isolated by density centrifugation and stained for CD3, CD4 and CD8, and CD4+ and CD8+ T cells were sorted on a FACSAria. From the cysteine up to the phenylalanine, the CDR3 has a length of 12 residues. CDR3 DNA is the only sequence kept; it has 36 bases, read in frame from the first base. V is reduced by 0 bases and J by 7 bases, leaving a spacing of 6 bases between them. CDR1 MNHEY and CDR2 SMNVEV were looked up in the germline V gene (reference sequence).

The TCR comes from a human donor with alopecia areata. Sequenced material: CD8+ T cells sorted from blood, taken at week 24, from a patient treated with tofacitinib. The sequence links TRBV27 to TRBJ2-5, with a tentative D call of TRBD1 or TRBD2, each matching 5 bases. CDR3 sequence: CASSLSGGTQYF. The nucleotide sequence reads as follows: TGTGCCAGCAGTTTATCTGGGGGGACCCAGTACTTC.